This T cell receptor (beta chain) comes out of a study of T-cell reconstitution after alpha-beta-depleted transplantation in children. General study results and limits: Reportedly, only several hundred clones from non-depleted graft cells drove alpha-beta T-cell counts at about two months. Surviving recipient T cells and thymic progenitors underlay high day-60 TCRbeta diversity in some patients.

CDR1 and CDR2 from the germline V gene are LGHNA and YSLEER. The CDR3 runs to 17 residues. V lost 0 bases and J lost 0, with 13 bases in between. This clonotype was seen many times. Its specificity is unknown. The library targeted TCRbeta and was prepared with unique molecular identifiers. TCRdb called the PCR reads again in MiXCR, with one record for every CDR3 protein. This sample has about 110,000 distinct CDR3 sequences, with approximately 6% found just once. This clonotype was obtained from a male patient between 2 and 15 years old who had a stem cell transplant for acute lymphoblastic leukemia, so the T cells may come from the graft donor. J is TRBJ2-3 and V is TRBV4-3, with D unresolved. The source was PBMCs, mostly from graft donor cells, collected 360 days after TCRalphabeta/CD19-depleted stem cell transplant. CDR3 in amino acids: CASSQDVGFSSTDTQYF. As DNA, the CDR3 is TGCGCCAGCAGCCAAGACGTTGGCTTTTCTAGCACAGATACGCAGTATTTT.